This T cell receptor (beta chain) was recorded in a study of T cell responses to AZD1222 COVID-19 vaccine. Findings and caveats of the study: Females made up more of the donors, who were largely white British, and clonal diversity may have come out too low. Variant regions that are unmutated are reportedly the target of nearly half of spike-specific TCRs.

The J segment lost 2 bases and the V segment lost 7 bases, leaving 19 bases of the junction unmatched. The CDR3 length is 19 residues. Comments on this clone: Its target is not known.

Profiled with immunoSEQ multiplex PCR; TCRdb holds only in-frame clones, not every one. This sample has approximately 140,000 clones, with around nine tenths found just once. The sequencing here drew on peripheral blood, taken 28 days after the second AZD1222 dose. The receptor was isolated from an adult who received the AZD1222 COVID-19 vaccine. The chain employs TRBV23-1 and TRBJ2-7; 11 bases are shared with TRBD1. TRBV23-1 is an open reading frame whose function is uncertain. The CDR3 here is CASTSPRGTGGPAPYEQYF. Here the CDR3 DNA reads TGCGCCAGCACGTCCCCCCGGGGGACAGGGGGTCCGGCCCCCTACGAGCAGTACTTC.